This T cell receptor (beta chain) was identified during a study of blood T cell repertoires in COVID-19 (dated by TCRdb to about 2020). Concerning the study at large: Samples covering the acute and convalescent phases of COVID-19 were provided by collaborators in the United States, Italy and Spain. The repertoires were released in a freely available public database meant as a resource for research on the immune response to SARS-CoV-2. Sample metadata almost always included a de-identified subject ID, COVID-19 status, age in years and sex. The material from the prospective study consisted of cDNA or gDNA derived from T cells, B-cell-depleted T cells, or PBMCs. Where HLA class I and class II types were available, the types were taken from metadata supplied by the sample provider, not from assay-based typing. The samples were drawn from the first 160 participants of the ongoing ImmuneRACE study and from 950 to 1,500 subjects provided by 6 global collaborators. Deeply sampled blood TCRbeta repertoires from subjects exposed to, actively infected with, or recovered from COVID-19 were included in the dataset. Findings and caveats that apply to the study as a whole: The quantity of clinical and demographic metadata differed by source and by participant and was supplied without curation.

Comment on this clone: Its binding antigen is unknown. Base qualities are not at hand, and no much larger clone is one base apart.

Whole blood was collected in K2EDTA tubes by collaborating institutions according to the institutions' own protocols. For TCRbeta analysis, collaborators shipped samples as frozen whole blood, isolated PBMCs, or DNA extracted from either of those sample types. The immunoSEQ Assay, a bias-controlled multiplex PCR, was used to amplify TCRbeta CDR3 regions from genomic DNA. Per the authors' processing: The number of nucleated cells in each sample was estimated by amplification of reference gene primers within the assay. To quantify the absolute abundance of each unique TCRbeta CDR3 rearrangement, sequence reads were collapsed and filtered. For each sample, productive Simpson clonality was calculated as the square root of Simpson's diversity index over productive rearrangements. The immuneACCESS repertoire file appears here via TCRdb, limited to in-frame rearrangements. These files lack a portion of the clones; in checked studies, under half of the deficit traces to unresolved V genes, and the cause of the others is not known. For V, J and clone size, that table is used; D and trimming come from the DNA. In all, the sample holds 100,000 or so clones, and about 85% of those were seen once. The top ten clones comprise more than 3% of the sample.

Input material: peripheral blood. The TCR originated in a man aged 60-69 years with acute or convalescent COVID-19.

The CDR3 here reads CASSLTSGDNEQYF. The DNA sequence is TGTGCCAGCAGCTTAACTAGCGGGGACAACGAGCAGTACTTC. This chain joins TRBV7-9 to TRBJ2-7; a stretch of 10 junction bases matches TRBD2. CDR1 and CDR2, looked up from the germline V gene (reference sequence), are SEHNR and FQNEAQ. For this chain, trimming is 2 bases at the V end and 5 bases at the J end, and the number of junction bases without a gene match is 3. Taken from cysteine to phenylalanine, the CDR3 has 14 residues. CDR3 DNA is the only sequence kept; it has 42 bases, read in frame from the first base. With the portions outside the CDR3 filled from the reference TRBV7-9 and TRBJ2-7 genes, the complete variable region becomes DTGVSQNPRHKITKRGQNVTFRCDPISEHNRLYWYRQTLGQGPEFLTYFQNEAQLEKSRLLSDRFSAERPKGSFSTLEIQRTEQGDSAMYLCASSLTSGDNEQYFGPGTRLTVT.